This T cell receptor beta chain stems from a study of OX40 agonist ivuxolimab in advanced cancers. As for the study in general: Three patients, one with hepatocellular carcinoma and two with cutaneous melanoma, responded partially.

Broader study findings: In general, CD8+ T cells held more expanded clones than CD4+ did, on average.

Clones were sequenced by immunoSEQ multiplex PCR, and TCRdb holds only the in-frame ones, with some missing. Altogether tens of thousands of clones are present, about 85% being singletons, with the ten largest covering under 0.9%. People who had autoimmune disease history or systemic immunosuppression were excluded. Peripheral blood came from all dose cohorts at three timepoints. Per germline, CDR1 MNHEY and CDR2 SMNVEV (reference sequence). This CDR3 contains 12 residues. Trimming removed 3 bases at V and 10 bases at J, with 9 bases between. About this clone: Its specificity is unknown.

The chain recombines TRBV27 with TRBJ1-4; D is unclear. Sequencing was performed on CD4+ or CD8+ T cells sorted from blood, taken in a trial of the OX40 agonist ivuxolimab. The receptor comes from an adult with an advanced solid tumor such as melanoma, head and neck, liver or kidney cancer. The DNA of the CDR3 is TGTGCCAGCAGTTTTAGCGGCGGAAAACTGTTTTTT. Translating it yields CASSFSGGKLFF.